This T cell receptor beta chain was sequenced in a study of T cell responses to AZD1222 COVID-19 vaccine. Points from the study as a whole: Only a handful of AZD1222 recipients, five to seven in all, had baseline seropositivity. Most donors were white British and more were female, and clonal diversity was possibly underestimated. Every sample of the repertoires postdated the peak T cell response. The CD4 TCRs associated with vaccination extended across spike and predominated at 160-218 and 743-854.

The ends lost 4 bases at V and 7 bases at J; junction bases unmatched: 8. The CDR3 is 14 residues long. Per the germline V gene, CDR1 is SGHTA and CDR2 is FQGNSA. A note on this clone: Its antigen is unknown.

The table came from immunoSEQ multiplex PCR; TCRdb's copy has only in-frame clones and leaves some out. Among some 150,000 clones listed, less than 90% were seen once. This chain uses TRBV7-2 with TRBJ2-7, with TRBD1 matching over 9 bases. This TCR came from an adult who had recovered from COVID-19. The sequencing used peripheral blood, collected after recovery from COVID-19. CDR3 nucleotide sequence: TGTGCCAGCAGCTCGACAGGGGGTAGACGAGAGCAGTACTTC. Translated: CASSSTGGRREQYF.